Listed below are T cell receptor beta chains from one sample, sequenced in a study of blood T cell repertoires in COVID-19. Measured with immunoSEQ multiplex PCR; TCRdb has only the in-frame clones, and not every one. The table lists approximately 280,000 clones, about 81% of them singletons, with about 1.6% in the top ten. Sequencing was carried out using peripheral blood. Every receptor here comes from a human donor with COVID-19, enrolled during active disease. The donor label of this sample is uncertain. CDR3s include the opening cysteine and the closing phenylalanine or tryptophan. The order of the fields is D gene, V gene, clone size, J gene, CDR3 protein, CDR3 DNA. A D gene is named only where the DNA matches it firmly. Clone size is shown for a subset of rows, as once, few, many or a class of expanded clone.

D gene: NA; V gene: TRBV6-5; clone size: NA; J gene: TRBJ1-5; CDR3 protein: CASSDSEASNQPQHF; CDR3 DNA: TGTGCCAGCAGTGACTCAGAGGCCAGCAATCAGCCCCAGCATTTT
D gene: NA; V gene: TRBV6-5; clone size: NA; J gene: TRBJ1-2; CDR3 protein: CASSFRQTNYGYTF; CDR3 DNA: TGTGCCAGCAGTTTCCGACAGACTAACTATGGCTACACCTTC
D gene: TRBD2; V gene: TRBV4-1; clone size: NA; J gene: TRBJ2-3; CDR3 protein: CASSQDGTSGADTQYF; CDR3 DNA: TGCGCCAGCAGCCAAGACGGGACTAGCGGCGCAGATACGCAGTATTTT
D gene: TRBD1; V gene: TRBV24-1; clone size: NA; J gene: TRBJ2-5; CDR3 protein: CATSGTGGRETQYF; CDR3 DNA: TGTGCCACCAGTGGGACAGGAGGACGGGAGACCCAGTACTTC
D gene: TRBD1; V gene: TRBV30; clone size: NA; J gene: TRBJ1-1; CDR3 protein: CAWDRDRETEAFF; CDR3 DNA: TGTGCCTGGGACCGGGACAGGGAGACTGAAGCTTTCTTT
D gene: TRBD1; V gene: TRBV11-1; clone size: NA; J gene: TRBJ2-2; CDR3 protein: CASSLARTGGNTGELFF; CDR3 DNA: TGTGCCAGCAGCTTAGCCCGGACAGGGGGGAACACCGGGGAGCTGTTTTTT
D gene: NA; V gene: TRBV5-1; clone size: NA; J gene: TRBJ1-1; CDR3 protein: CASSLNPDRTEAFF; CDR3 DNA: TGCGCCAGCAGCTTAAACCCCGATCGGACTGAAGCTTTCTTT
D gene: NA; V gene: TRBV7-7; clone size: NA; J gene: TRBJ2-2; CDR3 protein: CASSPSPVLTGELFF; CDR3 DNA: TGTGCTAGCAGCCCTAGTCCGGTTCTCACCGGGGAGCTGTTTTTT
D gene: NA; V gene: TRBV6-5; clone size: few; J gene: TRBJ1-1; CDR3 protein: CASLTEVRTEAFF; CDR3 DNA: TGTGCCAGTTTGACGGAGGTCAGAACTGAAGCTTTCTTT
D gene: TRBD2; V gene: TRBV27; clone size: few; J gene: TRBJ2-7; CDR3 protein: CASSFTSAAYEQYF; CDR3 DNA: TGTGCCAGCAGTTTTACTAGCGCGGCCTACGAGCAGTACTTC
D gene: TRBD1; V gene: TRBV6-5; clone size: NA; J gene: TRBJ1-1; CDR3 protein: CASSLGQGFAEAFF; CDR3 DNA: TGTGCCAGCAGTCTCGGACAGGGATTCGCCGAAGCTTTCTTT
D gene: TRBD2; V gene: TRBV3-1/TRBV3-2; clone size: NA; J gene: TRBJ2-7; CDR3 protein: CASSQALASGRVEQYF; CDR3 DNA: TGTGCCAGCAGCCAAGCATTGGCTAGCGGGAGGGTTGAGCAGTACTTC
D gene: TRBD1; V gene: TRBV5-5; clone size: many; J gene: TRBJ1-5; CDR3 protein: CASSSGQASNQPQHF; CDR3 DNA: TGTGCCAGCAGCTCGGGACAGGCTAGCAATCAGCCCCAGCATTTT
D gene: TRBD1; V gene: TRBV6-1; clone size: NA; J gene: TRBJ1-2; CDR3 protein: CASSDWDRGGYGYTF; CDR3 DNA: TGTGCCAGCAGTGATTGGGACAGGGGGGGCTATGGCTACACCTTC
D gene: NA; V gene: TRBV28; clone size: NA; J gene: TRBJ2-1; CDR3 protein: CASSLSNNEQFF; CDR3 DNA: TGTGCCAGCAGTTTGTCCAATAATGAGCAGTTCTTC
D gene: TRBD2; V gene: TRBV11-2; clone size: NA; J gene: TRBJ2-2; CDR3 protein: CASSPGRASGPQELFF; CDR3 DNA: TGTGCCAGCAGCCCAGGTAGGGCTAGCGGGCCTCAGGAGCTGTTTTTT
D gene: NA; V gene: TRBV27; clone size: NA; J gene: TRBJ2-7; CDR3 protein: CASRPDRDFYEQYF; CDR3 DNA: TGTGCCAGCAGACCGGACAGAGACTTCTACGAGCAGTACTTC
D gene: NA; V gene: TRBV3-1/TRBV3-2; clone size: NA; J gene: TRBJ2-5; CDR3 protein: CASSHMPLVETQYF; CDR3 DNA: TGTGCCAGCAGCCACATGCCCTTAGTGGAGACCCAGTACTTC
D gene: TRBD1; V gene: TRBV5-1; clone size: NA; J gene: TRBJ1-5; CDR3 protein: CASSLEGGDYQPQHF; CDR3 DNA: TGCGCCAGCAGCTTGGAAGGGGGCGATTATCAGCCCCAGCATTTT
D gene: TRBD2; V gene: TRBV5-5; clone size: NA; J gene: TRBJ2-7; CDR3 protein: CASSLAVFLAGYEQYF; CDR3 DNA: TGTGCCAGCAGCTTGGCCGTATTTCTAGCGGGATACGAGCAGTACTTC
D gene: NA; V gene: TRBV28; clone size: NA; J gene: TRBJ2-4; CDR3 protein: CASSATGGVAKNIQYF; CDR3 DNA: TGTGCCAGCAGTGCTACAGGGGGGGTGGCCAAAAACATTCAGTACTTC
D gene: NA; V gene: TRBV28; clone size: NA; J gene: TRBJ1-5; CDR3 protein: CATINGGVPLRNQPQHF; CDR3 DNA: TGTGCCACCATAAATGGAGGAGTTCCCCTAAGGAATCAGCCCCAGCATTTT
D gene: NA; V gene: TRBV28; clone size: NA; J gene: TRBJ1-4; CDR3 protein: CASSPNQAGGEKLFF; CDR3 DNA: TGTGCCAGCAGTCCCAACCAGGCAGGAGGTGAAAAACTGTTTTTT
D gene: TRBD1; V gene: TRBV7-9; clone size: NA; J gene: TRBJ2-7; CDR3 protein: CASSPGDRTYEQYF; CDR3 DNA: TGTGCCAGCAGCCCCGGGGACAGGACCTACGAGCAGTACTTC